The sequence of this T cell receptor beta chain was determined in a study of blood T cell repertoires in COVID-19. In the study overall: The United States, Italy and Spain provided the acute and convalescent COVID-19 samples. T cells, B-cell-depleted T cells, or PBMCs supplied cDNA or gDNA.

This clone occurred a few times. CDR1 and CDR2 from the germline V gene are WSHSY and SAAADI. V was cut by 4 bases and J by 2 bases, with 11 bases left in between. This CDR3 region has 15 residues. Study processing details: Reference gene primers were amplified, and this amplification served to estimate nucleated cell counts. The data were produced by immunoSEQ multiplex PCR, yet TCRdb's version contains in-frame clones alone and is incomplete. V, J and clone size are those of that table, while D and trimming were read from the DNA. The sample yields some 38,000 clones, 65% to 85% seen once. The sequenced sample was peripheral blood. The receptor comes from a man in his fifties or sixties in a cohort sampled during active COVID-19. The chain carries TRBV10-2 and TRBJ2-2; perhaps TRBD2 as D (6 bases). CDR3 amino acids: CASSVRELNTGELFF. CDR3 DNA sequence: TGCGCCAGCAGTGTACGGGAGCTCAACACCGGGGAGCTGTTTTTT.